The subject of this entry is one T cell receptor (beta chain). The antigen is undetermined. The data stem from a study of shared clonotypes between healthy human individuals. TCRdb keeps only in-frame clones here, not all; method: immunoSEQ multiplex PCR. The sample lists hundreds of thousands of clones; nearly 95% were seen once. CDR3 length: 15 amino acids. Germline CDR1 SNHLY, CDR2 FYNNEI. V was trimmed by 1 base and J by 0 bases, leaving 10 bases between them. Naive CD8 cells were CD45RO-negative, positively selected for CCR7, excluding terminally differentiated effector memory CD45RA+ cells. Study-level findings and limits: Sorted-subset samples were not fully sequenced, rarefaction indicated. Non-shared clonotypes had lower generation probabilities than clonotypes shared by all four sorted-subset donors. The study generally estimated greater richness for naive than memory subsets.

The source material was naive CD8+ T cells sorted from blood. This TCR derives from a man younger than 40 in good health. This rearrangement joins TRBV2 to TRBJ2-7; no reliable D call. For the CDR3, the DNA is TGTGCCAGCAGTGAAGTGCTGTCAAGCTCCTACGAGCAGTACTTC. Translation: CASSEVLSSSYEQYF. Full variable domain (missing parts from reference TRBV2 and TRBJ2-7): EPEVTQTPSHQVTQMGQEVILRCVPISNHLYFYWYRQILGQKVEFLVSFYNNEISEKSEIFDDQFSVERPDGSNFTLKIRSTKLEDSAMYFCASSEVLSSSYEQYFGPGTRLTVT.